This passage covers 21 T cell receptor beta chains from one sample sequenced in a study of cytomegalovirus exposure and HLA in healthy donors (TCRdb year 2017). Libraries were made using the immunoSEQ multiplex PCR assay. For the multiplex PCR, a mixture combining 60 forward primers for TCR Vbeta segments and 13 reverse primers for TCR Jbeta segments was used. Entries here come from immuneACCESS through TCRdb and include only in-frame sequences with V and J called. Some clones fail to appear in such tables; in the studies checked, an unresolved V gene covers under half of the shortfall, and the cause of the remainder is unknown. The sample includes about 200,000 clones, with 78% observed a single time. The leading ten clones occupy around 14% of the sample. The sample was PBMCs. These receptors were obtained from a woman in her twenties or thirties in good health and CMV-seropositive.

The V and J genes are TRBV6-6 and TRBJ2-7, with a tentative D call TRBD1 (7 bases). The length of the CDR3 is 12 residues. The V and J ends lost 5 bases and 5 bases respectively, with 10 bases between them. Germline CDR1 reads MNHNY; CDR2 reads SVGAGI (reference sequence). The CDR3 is CASSQGGDEQYF. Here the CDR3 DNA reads TGTGCCAGCAGTCAGGGGGGCGACGAGCAGTACTTC.

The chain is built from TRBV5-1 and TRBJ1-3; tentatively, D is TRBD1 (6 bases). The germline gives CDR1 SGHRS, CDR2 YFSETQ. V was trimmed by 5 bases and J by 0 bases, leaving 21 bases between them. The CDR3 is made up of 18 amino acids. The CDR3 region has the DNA TGCGCCAGCAGTAAGGGGGAAGGAGTAGCGCTCTCTGGAAACACCATATATTTT. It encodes CASSKGEGVALSGNTIYF.

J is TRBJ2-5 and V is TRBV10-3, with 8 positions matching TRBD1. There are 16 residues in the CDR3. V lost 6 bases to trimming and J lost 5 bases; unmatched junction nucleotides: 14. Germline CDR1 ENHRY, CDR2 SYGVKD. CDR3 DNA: TGTGCCATCAGGGGAGACAGGGGAGCAGCTCTTGAGACCCAGTACTTC. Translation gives CAIRGDRGAALETQYF.

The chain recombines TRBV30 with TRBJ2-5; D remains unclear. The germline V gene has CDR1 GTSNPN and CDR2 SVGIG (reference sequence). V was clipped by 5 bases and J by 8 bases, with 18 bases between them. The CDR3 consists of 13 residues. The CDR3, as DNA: TGTGCCTGGGCGCCCAATGGGCGAGTCACCCAGTACTTC. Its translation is CAWAPNGRVTQYF. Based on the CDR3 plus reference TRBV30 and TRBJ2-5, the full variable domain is SQTIHQWPATLVQPVGSPLSLECTVEGTSNPNLYWYRQAAGRGLQLLFYSVGIGQISSEVPQNLSASRPQDRQFILSSKKLLLSDSGFYLCAWAPNGRVTQYFGPGTRLLVL.

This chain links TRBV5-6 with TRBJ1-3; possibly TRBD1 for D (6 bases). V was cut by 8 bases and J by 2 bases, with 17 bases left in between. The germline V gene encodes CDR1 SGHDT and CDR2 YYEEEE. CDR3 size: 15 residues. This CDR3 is CARCDGGGAGNTIYF. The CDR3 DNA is TGTGCCAGGTGCGACGGGGGGGGCGCTGGAAACACCATATATTTT.

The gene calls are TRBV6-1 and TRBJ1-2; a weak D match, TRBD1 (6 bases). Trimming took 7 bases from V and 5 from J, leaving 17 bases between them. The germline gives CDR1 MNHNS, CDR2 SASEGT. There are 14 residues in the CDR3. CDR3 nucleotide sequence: TGTGCCAGCACCCTCTCCGGGACAACTTATGGCTACACCTTC. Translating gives CASTLSGTTYGYTF.

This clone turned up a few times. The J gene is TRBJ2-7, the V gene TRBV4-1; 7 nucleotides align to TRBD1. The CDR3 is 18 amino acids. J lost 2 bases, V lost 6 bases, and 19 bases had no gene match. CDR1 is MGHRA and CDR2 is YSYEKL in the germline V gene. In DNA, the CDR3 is TGCGCCAGCAGTCAAAGGCCCCCCCCAGGGGGTACAACCTACGAGCAGTACTTC. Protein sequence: CASSQRPPPGGTTYEQYF.

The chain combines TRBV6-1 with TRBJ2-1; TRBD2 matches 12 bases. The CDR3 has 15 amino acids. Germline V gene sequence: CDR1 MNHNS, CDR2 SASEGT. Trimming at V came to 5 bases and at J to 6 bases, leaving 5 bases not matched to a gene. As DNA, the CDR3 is TGTGCCAGCAGTTCACGGACTAGCGGGGTCAATGAGCAGTTCTTC. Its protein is CASSSRTSGVNEQFF.

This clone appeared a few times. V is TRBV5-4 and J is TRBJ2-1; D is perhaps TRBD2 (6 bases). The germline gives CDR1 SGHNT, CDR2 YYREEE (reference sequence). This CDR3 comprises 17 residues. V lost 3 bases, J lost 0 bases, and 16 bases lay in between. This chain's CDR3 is CASSSDGREISYNEQFF. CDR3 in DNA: TGTGCCAGCAGCTCCGATGGGCGGGAAATCTCCTACAATGAGCAGTTCTTC.

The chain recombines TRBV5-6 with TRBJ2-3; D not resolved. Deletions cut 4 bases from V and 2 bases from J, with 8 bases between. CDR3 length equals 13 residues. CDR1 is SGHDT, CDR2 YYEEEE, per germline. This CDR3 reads CASSDTYTDTQYF. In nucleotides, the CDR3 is TGTGCCAGCAGCGACACCTACACAGATACGCAGTATTTT. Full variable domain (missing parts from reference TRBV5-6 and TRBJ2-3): DAGVTQSPTHLIKTRGQQVTLRCSPKSGHDTVSWYQQALGQGPQFIFQYYEEEERQRGNFPDRFSGHQFPNYSSELNVNALLLGDSALYLCASSDTYTDTQYFGPGTRLTVL.

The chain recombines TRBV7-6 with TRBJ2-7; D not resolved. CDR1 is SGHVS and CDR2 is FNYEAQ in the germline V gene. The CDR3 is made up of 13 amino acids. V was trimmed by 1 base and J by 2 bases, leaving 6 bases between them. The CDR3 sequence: CASSLGSAYEQYF. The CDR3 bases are TGTGCCAGCAGCTTAGGTTCAGCCTACGAGCAGTACTTC.

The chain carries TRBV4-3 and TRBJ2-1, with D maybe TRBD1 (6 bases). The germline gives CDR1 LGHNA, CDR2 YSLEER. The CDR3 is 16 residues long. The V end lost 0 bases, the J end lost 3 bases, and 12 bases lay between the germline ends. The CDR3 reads CASSQDDRGGYNEQFF. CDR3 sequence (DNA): TGCGCCAGCAGCCAAGATGATAGAGGGGGCTACAATGAGCAGTTCTTC.

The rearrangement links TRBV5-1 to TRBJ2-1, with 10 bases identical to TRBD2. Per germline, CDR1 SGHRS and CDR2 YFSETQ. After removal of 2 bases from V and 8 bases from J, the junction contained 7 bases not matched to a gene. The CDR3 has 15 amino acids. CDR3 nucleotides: TGCGCCAGCAGCTTCCTTAGCGGGGGGAGCCATGAGCAGTTCTTC. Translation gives CASSFLSGGSHEQFF.

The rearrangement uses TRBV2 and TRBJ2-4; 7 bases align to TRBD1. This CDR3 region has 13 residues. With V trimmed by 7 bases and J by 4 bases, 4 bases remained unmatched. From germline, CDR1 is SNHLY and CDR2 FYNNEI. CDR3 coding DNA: TGTGCCAGCAACGTGGACAGGAAAAACATTCAGTACTTC. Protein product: CASNVDRKNIQYF.

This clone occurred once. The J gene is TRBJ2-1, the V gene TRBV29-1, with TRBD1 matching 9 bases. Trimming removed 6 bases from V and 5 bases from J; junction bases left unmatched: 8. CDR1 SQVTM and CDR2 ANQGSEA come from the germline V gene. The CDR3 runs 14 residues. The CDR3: CSVSTGGADNEQFF. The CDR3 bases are TGCAGCGTGTCGACAGGGGGGGCAGACAATGAGCAGTTCTTC.

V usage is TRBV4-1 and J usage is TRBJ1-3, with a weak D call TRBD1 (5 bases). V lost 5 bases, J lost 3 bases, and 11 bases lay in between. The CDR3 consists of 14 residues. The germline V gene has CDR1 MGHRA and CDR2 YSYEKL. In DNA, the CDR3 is TGCGCCAGCAGCTTCGGGGGGGATGGAAACACCATATATTTT. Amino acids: CASSFGGDGNTIYF.

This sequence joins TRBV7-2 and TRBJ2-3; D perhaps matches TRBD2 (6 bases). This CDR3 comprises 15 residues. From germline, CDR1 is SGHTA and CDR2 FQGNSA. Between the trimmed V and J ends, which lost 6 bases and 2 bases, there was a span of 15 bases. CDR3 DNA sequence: TGTGCCAGCAGTCTGCGGGGCGTTAACACAGATACGCAGTATTTT. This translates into CASSLRGVNTDTQYF.

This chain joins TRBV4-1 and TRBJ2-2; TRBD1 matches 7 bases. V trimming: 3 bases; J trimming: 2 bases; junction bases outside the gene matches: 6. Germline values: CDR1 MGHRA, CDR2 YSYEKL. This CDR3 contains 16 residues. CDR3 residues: CASSHSQGTNTGELFF. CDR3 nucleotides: TGCGCCAGCAGCCACTCACAGGGGACCAACACCGGGGAGCTGTTTTTT.

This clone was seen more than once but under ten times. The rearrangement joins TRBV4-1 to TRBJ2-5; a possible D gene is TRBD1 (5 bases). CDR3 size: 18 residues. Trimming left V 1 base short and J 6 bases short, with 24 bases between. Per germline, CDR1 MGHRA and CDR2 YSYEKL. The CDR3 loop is CASSQGTIGHLDRKTQYF. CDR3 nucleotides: TGCGCCAGCAGCCAAGGAACTATAGGACACCTCGATCGGAAGACCCAGTACTTC.

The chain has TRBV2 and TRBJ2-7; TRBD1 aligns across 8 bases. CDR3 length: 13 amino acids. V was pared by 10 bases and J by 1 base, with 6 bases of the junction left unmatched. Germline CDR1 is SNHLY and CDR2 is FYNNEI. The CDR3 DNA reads TGTGCCACCAGACAGGGGACTTCCTACGAGCAGTACTTC. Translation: CATRQGTSYEQYF.

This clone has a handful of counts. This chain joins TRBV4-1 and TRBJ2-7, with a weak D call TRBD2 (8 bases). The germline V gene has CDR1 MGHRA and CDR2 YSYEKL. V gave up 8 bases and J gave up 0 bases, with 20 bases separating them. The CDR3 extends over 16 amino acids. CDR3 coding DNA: TGCGCCAGCCGGGAGGGGGCGGGAGACCCCTCCTACGAGCAGTACTTC. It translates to CASREGAGDPSYEQYF.